Sequencing of this T cell receptor (beta chain) was carried out in a study of blood T cells in healthy people across ages (dated by TCRdb to between 2015 and 2017). Describing the broader study: In model experiments, template switching captured roughly one uniquely barcoded TCR beta cDNA molecule for every two T cells. The study measured age-related changes in TCR beta repertoire diversity using deep sequencing normalized with unique cDNA molecular identifiers. Four age groups were formed from the donors: young (average approximately 15 years), middle-aged (just under 40), aged (around 68) and long-lived (around 82). The study analyzed two additional independent replicas of 1 million unique cDNA reads from the same blood draw for two donors, one aged 18 to 30 and one aged 80 or older. To avoid experimental bias, donors of different ages were distributed randomly across sequencing lanes.

Trimming accounts for 1 base at V and 3 bases at J, while the number of junction bases matched to no gene is 8. The CDR3 goes from the cysteine to the phenylalanine over 16 residues. The CDR3 DNA has 48 bases and is translated from base 1. The germline V gene provides CDR1 SGHTA and CDR2 FQGNSA. Systemically healthy Caucasian individuals from Russia, 39 in total and aged about 6 to 100 years, were included as donors. Roughly 9.5 milliliters of peripheral blood were drawn from each donor into EDTA-treated Vacutainer tubes. Ficoll-Paque density-gradient centrifugation was used to isolate PBMCs, with at least 6.5 million per sample. Total RNA, at least 6 micrograms per sample, was extracted from PBMCs with Trizol reagent. Naive CD45RAhigh/CD27high T cell percentages were measured by flow cytometry on a PBMC aliquot from every donor. Receptor libraries were prepared by 5' RACE. The sequencing machine was an Illumina HiSeq 2500. A second about 7 to 11 cycle PCR used a sample-barcoded 5' primer and a J-beta primer mix. A template-switch 5' adaptor carrying 12 random nucleotides introduced a unique molecular identifier onto each TCR beta cDNA molecule. At least 3 million CDR3-containing paired-end reads were obtained from each sample. The Mint cDNA synthesis kit, primed by a TRBC-specific oligonucleotide, was used to synthesize first-strand cDNA from all RNA. All cDNA was treated with uracil-DNA glycosylase and then went through a first 18-cycle PCR with the universal primers M1SS and BC2_uni_R. As for the authors' bioinformatics: Each sample was normalized by randomly selecting 1 million high-quality reads, each carrying a distinct molecular identifier. Reads sharing molecular identifiers were discarded rather than binned into consensus sequences. MiTCR, set to a Q25 quality threshold and the strictest error-elimination algorithm, was used for CDR3 identification, clonotype clustering and error correction. A nonparametric unseen species model with Euler transformation was used to estimate a lower bound on total TCR beta diversity. In TCRdb, the public reads were trimmed at Q25 with fastp and aligned with MiXCR, with productive beta chains retained. Entries are consolidated by CDR3 protein sequence, retaining the most common genes and DNA. The V and J calls shown here were made by TCRdb, not taken from the authors' results. The sample records 1.5 million to 1.9 million distinct CDR3 sequences, approximately 39% of which are singletons. Of the sample, about 4% is held by the ten largest clones.

The investigation overall reported the following: A strong correlation was found between observed TCR beta diversity and the percentage of naive T cells measured by flow cytometry. Bulk unsorted PBMC profiling prevented conclusive comparison of naive and antigen-experienced compartments. As age increased, observed TCR beta diversity per million T cells dropped in a roughly linear way, and a significant reduction was already evident by age roughly 36. Because the CMV infection status of the donors was unknown, age-related changes in expanded clonotypes may potentially have been confounded. Estimates of total diversity from one million sequenced T cells were regarded as lower bounds and underestimates. Compared with the aged group, the long-lived group had more naive CD4+ T cells, fewer expanded clones and increased TCR diversity, suggesting age selection.

A note on this clonotype: What antigen it recognizes has not been identified. Base qualities are not provided; no much larger clone lies one nucleotide away.

This chain is built from TRBV7-2 and TRBJ2-7, with 8 bases matching TRBD1. Input material: blood. The TCR was taken from a woman younger than 30 in good health. CDR3 region: CASSLGRTGYRYEQYF. The base sequence is TGTGCCAGCAGCTTAGGGAGGACAGGGTACCGCTACGAGCAGTACTTC.